This T cell receptor (beta chain) is from a study of identical twins. General study points: Clonotypes of the beta chain that were abundant in cord blood carried fewer insertions (memory repertoires showed none). Analyses based on zero insertions could be partly confounded by invariant MAIT and iNKT cells. Models, which agreed with sharing between unrelated individuals, nonetheless underestimated the out-of-frame TCR alpha sharing seen in monozygotic twins. Conclusions relied on cross-sectional statistical analysis, not following the same donors.

Via MiXCR, TCRdb re-called the 5' RACE reads, giving one row per CDR3 protein. This sample has around 470,000 distinct CDR3 sequences, with approximately 15% found just once. V lost 0 bases and J lost 6, with 8 bases in between. CDR1 and CDR2 from the germline V gene are SGHAT and FQNNGV. The CDR3 spans 14 residues. This clonotype has only a few counts. The antigen is undetermined. The same data also contributed to another study, on yellow fever vaccine responses in identical twins.

The chain joins TRBV11-2 to TRBJ2-2; no clear D. Sequenced input: CD4+ T cells sorted from blood. The source of this sequence is a young woman in good health. The CDR3 sequence: CASSLDDGPGELFF. The CDR3 nucleotides read TGTGCCAGCAGCTTAGATGACGGGCCCGGGGAGCTGTTTTTT.